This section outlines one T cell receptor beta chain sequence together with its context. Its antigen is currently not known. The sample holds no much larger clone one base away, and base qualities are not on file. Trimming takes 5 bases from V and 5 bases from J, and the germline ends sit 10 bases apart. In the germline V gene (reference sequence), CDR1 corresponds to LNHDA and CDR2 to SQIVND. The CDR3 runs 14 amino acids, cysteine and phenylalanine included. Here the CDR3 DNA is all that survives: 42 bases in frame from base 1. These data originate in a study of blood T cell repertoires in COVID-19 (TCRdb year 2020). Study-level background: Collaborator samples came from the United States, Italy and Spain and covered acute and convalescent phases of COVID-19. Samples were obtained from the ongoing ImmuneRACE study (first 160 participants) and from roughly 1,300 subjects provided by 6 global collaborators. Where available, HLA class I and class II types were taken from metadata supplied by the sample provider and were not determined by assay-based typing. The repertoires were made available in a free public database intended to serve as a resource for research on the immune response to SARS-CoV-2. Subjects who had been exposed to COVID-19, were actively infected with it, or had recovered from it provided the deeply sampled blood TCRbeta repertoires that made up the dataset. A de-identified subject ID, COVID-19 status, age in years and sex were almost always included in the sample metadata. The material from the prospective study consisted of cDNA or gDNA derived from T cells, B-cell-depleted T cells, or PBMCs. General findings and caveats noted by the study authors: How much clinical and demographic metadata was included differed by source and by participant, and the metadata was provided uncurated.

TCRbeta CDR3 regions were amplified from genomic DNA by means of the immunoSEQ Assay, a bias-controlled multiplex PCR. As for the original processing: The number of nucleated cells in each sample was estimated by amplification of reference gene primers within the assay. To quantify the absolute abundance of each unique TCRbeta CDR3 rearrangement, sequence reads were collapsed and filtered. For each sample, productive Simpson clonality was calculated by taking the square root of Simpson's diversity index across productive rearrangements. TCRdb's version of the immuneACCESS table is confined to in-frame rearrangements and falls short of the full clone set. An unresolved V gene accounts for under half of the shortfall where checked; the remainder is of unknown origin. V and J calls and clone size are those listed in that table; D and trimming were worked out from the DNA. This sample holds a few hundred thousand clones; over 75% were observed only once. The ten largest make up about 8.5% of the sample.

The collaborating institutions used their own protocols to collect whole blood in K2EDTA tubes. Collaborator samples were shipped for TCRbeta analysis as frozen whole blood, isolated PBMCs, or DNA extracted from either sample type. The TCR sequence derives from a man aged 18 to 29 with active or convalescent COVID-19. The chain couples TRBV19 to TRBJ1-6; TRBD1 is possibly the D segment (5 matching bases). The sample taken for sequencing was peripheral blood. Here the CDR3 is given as CASSAGPNNSPLHF. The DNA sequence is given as TGTGCCAGTAGTGCGGGACCGAATAATTCACCCCTCCACTTT.